The rows below give T cell receptor beta chains drawn from one sample of a study of blood T cell repertoires in COVID-19. Sequencing was performed with immunoSEQ multiplex PCR; in TCRdb, only in-frame clones are kept and a portion is missing. The table includes approximately 240,000 clones, approximately 83% detected once. Sequenced material: peripheral blood. The receptors stem from a woman in her 30s who had recovered from COVID-19. CDR3s include the opening cysteine and the closing phenylalanine or tryptophan. Fields, in order: J gene, clone size, V gene, D gene, CDR3 protein, CDR3 DNA. A D gene is named only where the DNA matches it firmly. Clone size appears in some rows only: once, few, many, or a class for an expanded clone.

J: TRBJ2-7; size: .; V: TRBV2; D: .; CDR3: CAGSTGLSEQYF; DNA: TGTGCCGGTTCGACAGGTCTGAGCGAGCAGTACTTC
J: TRBJ1-5; size: .; V: TRBV18; D: .; CDR3: CASSPRGEGNQPQHF; DNA: TGTGCCAGCTCACCACGGGGCGAGGGCAATCAGCCCCAGCATTTT
J: TRBJ2-3; size: once; V: TRBV4-3; D: .; CDR3: CASRINRDLYSTDTQYF; DNA: TGCGCCAGCAGGATCAACCGGGACTTATACAGCACAGATACGCAGTATTTT
J: TRBJ2-7; size: .; V: TRBV4-1; D: TRBD2; CDR3: CASSLADSGVARYEQYF; DNA: TGCGCCAGCAGCCTGGCGGATAGCGGGGTTGCTCGATACGAGCAGTACTTC
J: TRBJ2-1; size: .; V: TRBV6-4; D: TRBD2; CDR3: CASSDSTSGFFF; DNA: TGTGCCAGCAGTGACTCGACTAGCGGGTTTTTCTTC
J: TRBJ1-5; size: .; V: TRBV6-5; D: TRBD1; CDR3: CASSYTGEGNQPQHF; DNA: TGTGCCAGCAGTTACACAGGGGAGGGCAATCAGCCCCAGCATTTT
J: TRBJ2-7; size: .; V: TRBV29-1; D: .; CDR3: CSVEDPNSSSYEQYF; DNA: TGCAGCGTTGAAGACCCAAACAGCAGCTCCTACGAGCAGTACTTC
J: TRBJ1-2; size: .; V: TRBV5-4; D: TRBD1; CDR3: CASSRGQTDGYTF; DNA: TGTGCCAGCAGCAGGGGACAGACTGATGGCTACACCTTC
J: TRBJ2-7; size: .; V: TRBV5-4; D: TRBD2; CDR3: CASSLGTSGGEEQYF; DNA: TGTGCCAGCAGCTTGGGGACTAGCGGGGGAGAAGAGCAGTACTTC
J: TRBJ2-5; size: .; V: TRBV11-2; D: .; CDR3: CASSSPGGGAETQYF; DNA: TGTGCCAGCAGCTCCCCGGGCGGGGGCGCGGAGACCCAGTACTTC
J: TRBJ2-2; size: few; V: TRBV15; D: TRBD1; CDR3: CATSPGQLRTGELFF; DNA: TGTGCCACCAGCCCGGGACAGCTACGCACCGGGGAGCTGTTTTTT
J: TRBJ2-7; size: .; V: TRBV4-1; D: .; CDR3: CASSQEHRDILEQYF; DNA: TGCGCCAGCAGCCAGGAACACAGGGACATCCTCGAGCAGTACTTC
J: TRBJ2-1; size: .; V: TRBV5-5; D: .; CDR3: CASSGRAYNEQFF; DNA: TGTGCCAGCAGCGGCCGGGCCTACAATGAGCAGTTCTTC
J: TRBJ1-4; size: .; V: TRBV18; D: .; CDR3: CASSPPGQGNEKLFF; DNA: TGTGCCAGCTCACCACCGGGACAAGGAAATGAAAAACTGTTTTTT
J: TRBJ1-5; size: .; V: TRBV18; D: .; CDR3: CASSQTNDRNQPQHF; DNA: TGTGCCAGCTCACAAACGAACGACAGGAATCAGCCCCAGCATTTT
J: TRBJ2-3; size: few; V: TRBV9; D: TRBD2; CDR3: CASSVAGGWADTQYF; DNA: TGTGCCAGCAGCGTTGCGGGGGGATGGGCAGATACGCAGTATTTT
J: TRBJ1-1; size: .; V: TRBV5-1; D: .; CDR3: CASSTGQLNTEAFF; DNA: TGCGCCAGCAGCACAGGACAGCTGAACACTGAAGCTTTCTTT
J: TRBJ1-4; size: .; V: TRBV7-9; D: .; CDR3: CASSLGPSRYNEKLFF; DNA: TGTGCCAGCAGCTTAGGTCCTTCGCGGTATAATGAAAAACTGTTTTTT
J: TRBJ1-2; size: .; V: TRBV29-1; D: .; CDR3: CSVALAGLNYGYTF; DNA: TGCAGCGTAGCCCTGGCGGGGCTAAACTATGGCTACACCTTC
J: TRBJ1-2; size: once; V: TRBV27; D: .; CDR3: CASSFGGDYGYTF; DNA: TGTGCCAGCAGTTTTGGGGGGGACTATGGCTACACCTTC
J: TRBJ2-7; size: .; V: TRBV30; D: TRBD2; CDR3: CAWSPHRSGSSYEQYF; DNA: TGTGCCTGGAGTCCCCATCGTAGCGGGAGCTCCTACGAGCAGTACTTC
J: TRBJ2-1; size: few; V: TRBV5-1; D: TRBD2; CDR3: CASTSLSGGSNEQFF; DNA: TGCGCCAGCACCTCGCTCAGCGGGGGTTCGAATGAGCAGTTCTTC
J: TRBJ1-6; size: .; V: TRBV5-4; D: TRBD1; CDR3: CASSLETGGNNSPLHF; DNA: TGTGCCAGCAGCTTGGAAACAGGGGGGAATAATTCACCCCTCCACTTT
J: TRBJ2-2; size: .; V: TRBV2; D: TRBD2; CDR3: CASSGSGGAGTGELFF; DNA: TGTGCCAGCAGTGGTAGCGGGGGGGCAGGCACCGGGGAGCTGTTTTTT